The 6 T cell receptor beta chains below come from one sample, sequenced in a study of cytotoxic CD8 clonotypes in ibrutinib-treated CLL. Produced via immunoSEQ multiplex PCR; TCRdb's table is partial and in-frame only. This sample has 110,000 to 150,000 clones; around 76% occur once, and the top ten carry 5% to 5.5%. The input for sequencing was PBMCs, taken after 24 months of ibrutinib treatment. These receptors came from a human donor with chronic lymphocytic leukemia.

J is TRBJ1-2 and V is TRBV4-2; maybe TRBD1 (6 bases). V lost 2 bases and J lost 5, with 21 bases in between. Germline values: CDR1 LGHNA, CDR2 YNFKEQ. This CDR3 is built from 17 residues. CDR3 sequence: CASSQPRQALTGYGYTF. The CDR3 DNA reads TGTGCCAGCAGCCAACCCAGACAGGCACTAACTGGGTATGGCTACACCTTC.

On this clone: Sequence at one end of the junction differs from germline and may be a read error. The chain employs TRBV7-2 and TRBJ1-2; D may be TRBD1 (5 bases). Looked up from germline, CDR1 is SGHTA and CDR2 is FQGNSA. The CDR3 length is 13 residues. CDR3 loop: CATSPTGGYGYTF. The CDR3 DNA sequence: TGTGCCACCAGCCCAACGGGGGGGTATGGCTACACCTTC.

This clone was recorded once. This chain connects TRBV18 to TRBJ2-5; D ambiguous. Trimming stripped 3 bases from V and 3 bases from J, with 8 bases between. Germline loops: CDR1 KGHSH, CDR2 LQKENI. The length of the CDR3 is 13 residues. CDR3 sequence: CASSPAPKETQYF. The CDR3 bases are TGTGCCAGCTCACCCGCCCCCAAAGAGACCCAGTACTTC.

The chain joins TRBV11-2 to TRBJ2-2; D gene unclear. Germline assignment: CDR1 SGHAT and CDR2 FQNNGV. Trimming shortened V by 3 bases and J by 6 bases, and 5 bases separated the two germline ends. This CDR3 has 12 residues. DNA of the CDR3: TGTGCCAGCAGCTTCGGCCCCGGGGAGCTGTTTTTT. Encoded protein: CASSFGPGELFF.

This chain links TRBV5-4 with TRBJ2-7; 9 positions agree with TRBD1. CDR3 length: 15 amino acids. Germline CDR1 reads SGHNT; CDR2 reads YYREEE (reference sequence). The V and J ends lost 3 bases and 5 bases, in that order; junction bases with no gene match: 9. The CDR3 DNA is TGTGCCAGCAGCTGGGGGGGGACAGGGTCCCACGAGCAGTACTTC. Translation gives CASSWGGTGSHEQYF.

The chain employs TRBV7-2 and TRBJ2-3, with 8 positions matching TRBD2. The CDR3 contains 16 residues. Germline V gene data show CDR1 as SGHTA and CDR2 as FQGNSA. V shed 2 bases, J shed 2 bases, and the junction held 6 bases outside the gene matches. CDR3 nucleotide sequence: TGTGCCAGCAGCTTACAAGGAGCGGGGGACACAGATACGCAGTATTTT. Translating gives CASSLQGAGDTDTQYF.